Following are 6 T cell receptor beta chains from one sample sequenced in a study of blood T cell repertoires in COVID-19. Here immunoSEQ multiplex PCR was the method, and the copy in TCRdb shows in-frame clones only, minus some. Of 100,000 to 110,000 clones listed, just under 85% are singletons. The sequenced material came from peripheral blood. These receptors were taken from a man aged 50 to 60 with active or convalescent COVID-19.

The chain couples TRBV29-1 to TRBJ2-5, with D perhaps TRBD1 (5 bases). The V gene lost 5 bases and the J gene lost 1 base, with 11 bases spanning the gap. Germline CDR1 is SQVTM and CDR2 is ANQGSEA. CDR3 length equals 13 residues. In DNA form, the CDR3 reads TGCAGCGTTAGCCAGGGCGCCCAAGAGACCCAGTACTTC. Translated, it gives CSVSQGAQETQYF.

V usage is TRBV12-3 or TRBV12-4 and J usage is TRBJ2-7; no clear D gene. V was cut by 3 bases and J by 2 bases, with 2 bases left in between. This CDR3 is built from 11 residues. For the CDR3, the DNA is TGTGCCAGCAGTTTCACCTACGAGCAGTACTTC. Translation gives CASSFTYEQYF.

Ten or more counts support this clone. At the DNA level, this CDR3 is encoded by other sequences in the same sample as well. The rearrangement uses TRBV5-1 and TRBJ2-5, with 9 nucleotides matching TRBD2. The CDR3 covers 16 residues. Germline V gene lookup returns CDR1 SGHRS and CDR2 YFSETQ. After removal of 0 bases from V and 4 bases from J, the junction contained 7 bases not matched to a gene. CDR3 protein: CASSLGLAGGTETQYF. The CDR3 DNA reads as TGCGCCAGCAGCTTGGGACTTGCGGGAGGGACAGAGACCCAGTACTTC.

In regard to this clone: This sample also contains other DNA sequences that code for the same CDR3. J is TRBJ1-1 and V is TRBV27, with a weak D call TRBD1 (6 bases). Germline CDR1 MNHEY, CDR2 SMNVEV (reference sequence). The CDR3 is 12 residues long. V was trimmed by 10 bases and J by 1 base, leaving 10 bases between them. CDR3 in DNA: TGTGCCACACAACAGGGGAACACTGAAGCTTTCTTT. It is translated as CATQQGNTEAFF.

In this sample, this clone turned up a few times. The J gene is TRBJ1-2, the V gene TRBV9; D is possibly TRBD1 (5 bases). Germline CDR1 and CDR2: SGDLS and YYNGEE. The CDR3 covers 11 residues. Trimming stripped 4 bases from V and 8 bases from J, with 9 bases between. CDR3 protein: CASSQGWGYTF. DNA of the CDR3: TGTGCCAGCAGCCAGGGTTGGGGCTACACCTTC.

In regard to this clone: Additional DNA sequences in this sample encode the identical CDR3. V is TRBV5-1 and J is TRBJ1-1; D is possibly TRBD1 (5 bases). The germline V gene encodes CDR1 SGHRS and CDR2 YFSETQ. V was shortened by 4 bases and J by 1 base, with 8 bases between the two germline ends. This CDR3 comprises 13 residues. The DNA for the CDR3 is TGCGCCAGCAGCCTCACAGGGAACACTGAAGCTTTCTTT. Translating it yields CASSLTGNTEAFF.